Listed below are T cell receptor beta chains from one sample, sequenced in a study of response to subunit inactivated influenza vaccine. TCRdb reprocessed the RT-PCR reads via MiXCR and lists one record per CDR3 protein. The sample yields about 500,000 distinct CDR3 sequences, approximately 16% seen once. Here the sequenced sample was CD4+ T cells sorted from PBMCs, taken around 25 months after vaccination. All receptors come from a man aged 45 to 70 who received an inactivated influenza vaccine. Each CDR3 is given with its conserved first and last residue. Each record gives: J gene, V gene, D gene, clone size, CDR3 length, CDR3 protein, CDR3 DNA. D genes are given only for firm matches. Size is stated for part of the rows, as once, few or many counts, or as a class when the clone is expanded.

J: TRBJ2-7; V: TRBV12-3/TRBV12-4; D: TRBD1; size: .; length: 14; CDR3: CASSRGQSSTEQYF; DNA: TGTGCCAGCAGCCGGGGACAGAGTTCTACCGAGCAGTACTTC
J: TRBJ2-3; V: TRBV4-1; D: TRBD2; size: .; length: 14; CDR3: CAGSPRGGTDTQYF; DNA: TGCGCCGGCAGCCCTCGGGGGGGCACAGATACGCAGTATTTT
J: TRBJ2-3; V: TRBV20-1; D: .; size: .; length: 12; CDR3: CSASRVTDTQYF; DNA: TGCAGTGCAAGCAGGGTCACAGATACGCAGTATTTT
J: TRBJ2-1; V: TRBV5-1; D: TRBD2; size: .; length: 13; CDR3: CASMLAGADEQFF; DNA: TGCGCCAGCATGCTAGCGGGGGCTGATGAGCAGTTCTTC
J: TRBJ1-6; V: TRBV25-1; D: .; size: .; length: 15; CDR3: CASEEGGSYNSPLHF; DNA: TGTGCCAGCGAAGAAGGGGGCTCCTATAATTCACCCCTCCACTTT
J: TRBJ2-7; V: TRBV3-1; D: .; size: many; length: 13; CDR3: CASSQVDGNEQYF; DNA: TGTGCCAGCAGCCAAGTTGACGGGAACGAGCAGTACTTC
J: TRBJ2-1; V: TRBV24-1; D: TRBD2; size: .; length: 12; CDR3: CATRGLGNEQFF; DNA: TGTGCCACCAGAGGACTAGGTAATGAGCAGTTCTTC
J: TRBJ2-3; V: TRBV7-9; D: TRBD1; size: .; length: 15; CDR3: CASSAGTGRSDTQYF; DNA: TGTGCCAGCAGCGCCGGGACAGGGCGTTCAGATACGCAGTATTTT
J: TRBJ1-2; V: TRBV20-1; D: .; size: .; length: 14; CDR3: CSASKAKGSTSQLF; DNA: TGCAGTGCTAGCAAGGCGAAGGGGTCCACTAGTCAACTCTTC
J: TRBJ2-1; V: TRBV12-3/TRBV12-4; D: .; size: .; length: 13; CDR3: CASSGDTYNEQFF; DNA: TGTGCCAGCAGTGGGGACACCTACAATGAGCAGTTCTTC
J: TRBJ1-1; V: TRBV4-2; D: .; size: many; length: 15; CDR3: CASSQEVYAGTEAFF; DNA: TGTGCCAGCAGCCAAGAAGTGTACGCTGGAACTGAAGCTTTCTTT
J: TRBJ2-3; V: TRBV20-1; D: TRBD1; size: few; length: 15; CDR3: CSARDGTGSTDTQYF; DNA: TGCAGTGCTAGAGATGGGACAGGGAGCACAGATACGCAGTATTTT
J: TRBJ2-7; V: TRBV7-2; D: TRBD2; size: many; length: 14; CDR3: CASSLVFGRNEQYF; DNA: TGTGCCAGCAGCTTAGTGTTCGGGAGGAATGAGCAGTACTTC
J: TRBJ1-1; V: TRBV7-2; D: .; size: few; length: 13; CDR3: CASSPLPATEAFF; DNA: TGTGCCAGCAGCCCCTTACCCGCCACTGAAGCTTTCTTT
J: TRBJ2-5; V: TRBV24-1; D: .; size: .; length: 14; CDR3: CATSDFGLQETQYF; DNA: TGTGCCACCAGTGATTTTGGACTCCAAGAGACCCAGTACTTC
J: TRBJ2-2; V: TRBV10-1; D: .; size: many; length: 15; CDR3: CASSRSRDQTGELFF; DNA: TGCGCCAGCAGTAGGAGCAGGGATCAAACCGGGGAGCTGTTTTTT
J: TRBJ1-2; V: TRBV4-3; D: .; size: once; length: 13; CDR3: CASSQALRRGYTF; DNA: TGCGCCAGCAGCCAAGCTCTTCGGCGGGGCTACACCTTC
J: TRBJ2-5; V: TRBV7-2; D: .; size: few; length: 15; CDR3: CASSLVGQFQETQYF; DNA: TGTGCCAGCAGCTTAGTAGGACAGTTCCAAGAGACCCAGTACTTC
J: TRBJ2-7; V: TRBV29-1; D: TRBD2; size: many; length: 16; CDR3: CSVVSYGLAVTYEQYF; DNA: TGCAGCGTTGTCTCCTACGGACTAGCGGTAACCTACGAGCAGTACTTC
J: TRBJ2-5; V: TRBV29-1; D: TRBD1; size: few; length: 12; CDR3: CSVRQGRETQYF; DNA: TGCAGCGTAAGACAGGGTCGAGAGACCCAGTACTTC
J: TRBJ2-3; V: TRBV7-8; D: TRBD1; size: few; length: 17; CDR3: CASSLFRGQGSADTQYF; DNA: TGTGCCAGCAGCTTATTTAGGGGACAGGGTTCCGCAGATACGCAGTATTTT
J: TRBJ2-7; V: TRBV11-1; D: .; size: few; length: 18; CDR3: CASSLAAGALTKDYEQYF; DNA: TGTGCCAGCAGCTTAGCGGCGGGGGCCCTAACCAAAGACTACGAGCAGTACTTC
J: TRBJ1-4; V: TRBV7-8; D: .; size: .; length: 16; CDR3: CASSLVRISTNEKLFF; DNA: TGTGCCAGCAGCTTGGTCCGAATTTCAACTAATGAAAAACTGTTTTTT
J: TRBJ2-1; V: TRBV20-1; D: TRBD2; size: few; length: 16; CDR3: CSARVALAGLHNEQFF; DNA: TGCAGTGCTAGAGTCGCGCTAGCGGGGCTTCACAATGAGCAGTTCTTC
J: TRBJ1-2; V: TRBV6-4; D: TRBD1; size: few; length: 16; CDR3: CASSDGSGTGRGGYTF; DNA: TGTGCCAGCAGTGACGGCTCCGGGACAGGGAGGGGAGGCTACACCTTC
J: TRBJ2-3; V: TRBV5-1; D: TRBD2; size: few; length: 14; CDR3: CASSLVGGGAPQYF; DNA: TGCGCCAGCAGCTTGGTAGGCGGGGGGGCCCCGCAGTATTTT
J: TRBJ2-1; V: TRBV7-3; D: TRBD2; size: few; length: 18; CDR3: CASSPNPGTSGRYNEQFF; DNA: TGTGCCAGCAGCCCAAATCCCGGGACTAGCGGGAGATACAATGAGCAGTTCTTC
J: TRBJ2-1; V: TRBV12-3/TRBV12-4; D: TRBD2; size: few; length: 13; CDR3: CASGLAGYNEQFF; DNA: TGTGCCAGCGGACTAGCGGGGTACAATGAGCAGTTCTTC
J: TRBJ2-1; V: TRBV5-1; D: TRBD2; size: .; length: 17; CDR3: CASSETPGTSVYNEQFF; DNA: TGCGCCAGCAGCGAGACCCCCGGGACTAGTGTCTACAATGAGCAGTTCTTC
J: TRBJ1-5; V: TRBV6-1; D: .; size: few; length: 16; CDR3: CASSPSRPGANQPQHF; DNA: TGTGCCAGCAGCCCTTCAAGGCCAGGGGCGAACCAGCCCCAGCATTTT
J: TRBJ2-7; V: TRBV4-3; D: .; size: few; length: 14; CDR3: CASSQVGQIYEQYF; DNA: TGCGCCAGCAGCCAAGTCGGACAGATCTACGAGCAGTACTTC
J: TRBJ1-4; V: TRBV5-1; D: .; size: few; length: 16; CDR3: CASSWGTESNNEKLFF; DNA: TGCGCCAGCAGCTGGGGGACGGAGTCCAATAATGAAAAACTGTTTTTT
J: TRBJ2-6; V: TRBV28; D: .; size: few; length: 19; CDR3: CASSFGSPQLGSGANVLTF; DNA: TGTGCCAGCAGTTTTGGCTCCCCACAGTTGGGCTCTGGGGCCAACGTCCTGACTTTC
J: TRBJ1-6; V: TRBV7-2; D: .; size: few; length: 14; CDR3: CASSAGVGNSPLHF; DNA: TGTGCCAGCAGCGCAGGGGTCGGGAATTCACCCCTCCACTTT
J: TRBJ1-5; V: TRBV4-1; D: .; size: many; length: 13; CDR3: CASSPDTGQPQHF; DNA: TGCGCCAGCAGCCCCGATACGGGTCAGCCCCAGCATTTT
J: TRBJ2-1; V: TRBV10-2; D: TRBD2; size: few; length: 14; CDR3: CASRLAGGPNEQFF; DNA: TGCGCCAGCCGACTAGCGGGGGGGCCGAATGAGCAGTTCTTC
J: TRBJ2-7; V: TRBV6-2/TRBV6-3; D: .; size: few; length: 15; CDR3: CASSPGWAATYEQYF; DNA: TGTGCCAGCAGTCCAGGTTGGGCTGCTACCTACGAGCAGTACTTC
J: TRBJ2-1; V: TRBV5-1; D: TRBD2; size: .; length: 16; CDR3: CASSLDRTSADNEQFF; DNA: TGCGCCAGCAGCTTGGACCGGACTAGCGCCGACAATGAGCAGTTCTTC
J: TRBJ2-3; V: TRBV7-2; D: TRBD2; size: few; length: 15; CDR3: CASSVLADSTDTQYF; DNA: TGTGCCAGCAGCGTACTAGCGGATAGCACAGATACGCAGTATTTT
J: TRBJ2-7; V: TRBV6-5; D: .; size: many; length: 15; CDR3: CASSYGTPGIYEQYF; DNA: TGTGCCAGCAGTTACGGGACACCGGGTATCTACGAGCAGTACTTC
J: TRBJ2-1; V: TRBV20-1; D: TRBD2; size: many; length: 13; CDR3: CSARDGSGGRQFF; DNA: TGCAGTGCTAGAGATGGGAGCGGGGGTAGGCAGTTCTTC
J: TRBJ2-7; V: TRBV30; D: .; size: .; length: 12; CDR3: CAWSGGSYEQYF; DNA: TGTGCCTGGTCAGGAGGCTCCTACGAGCAGTACTTC
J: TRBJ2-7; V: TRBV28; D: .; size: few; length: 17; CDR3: CASSLTPGAGDSYEQYF; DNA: TGTGCCAGCAGTCTTACCCCGGGGGCGGGGGACTCCTACGAGCAGTACTTC
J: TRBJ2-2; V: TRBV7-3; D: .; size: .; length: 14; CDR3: CASSSTRYTGELFF; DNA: TGTGCCAGCAGTAGCACTAGATACACCGGGGAGCTGTTTTTT